This T cell receptor (beta chain) was recorded in a study of T cell repertoires in cytomegalovirus infection. Overall study findings and caveats: Ex vivo, HLA-C-restricted CMV-specific TCR beta clonotypes prevailed over the rest of the response.

The J segment lost 7 bases and the V segment lost 1 base, leaving 13 bases of the junction unmatched. CDR1 and CDR2 from the germline V gene are SEHNR and FQNEAQ (reference sequence). There are 18 residues in the CDR3. One entry per CDR3 protein, called by TCRdb with MiXCR from the reads. The sample records 450,000 to 600,000 distinct CDR3 sequences, approximately 11% being singletons. This clonotype was recorded many times. Its specificity is unknown. This chain connects TRBV7-9 to TRBJ2-2; 9 nucleotides line up with TRBD2. Sequenced sample: PBMCs. This clonotype was obtained from a human donor in good health (CMV status not recorded). Some clones in this sample may be carry-over from other donors' samples. The DNA of the CDR3 is TGTGCCAGCAGCTTAGAGAGGAGCCTAGCGGGAATCTTCGGGGAGCTGTTTTTT. This sequence encodes CASSLERSLAGIFGELFF.